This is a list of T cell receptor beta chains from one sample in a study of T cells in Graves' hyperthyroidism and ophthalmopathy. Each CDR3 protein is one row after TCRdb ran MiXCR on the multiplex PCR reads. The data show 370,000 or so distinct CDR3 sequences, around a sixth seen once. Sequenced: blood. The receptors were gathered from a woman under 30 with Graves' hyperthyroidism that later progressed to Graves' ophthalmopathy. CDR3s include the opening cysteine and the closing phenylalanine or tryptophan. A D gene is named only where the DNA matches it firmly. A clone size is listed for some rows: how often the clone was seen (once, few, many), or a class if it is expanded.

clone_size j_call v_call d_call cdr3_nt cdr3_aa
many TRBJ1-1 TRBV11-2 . TGTGCCAGCGGGATTGACCCCGCACCAGCTTTCTTT CASGIDPAPAFF
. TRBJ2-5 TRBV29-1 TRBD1 TGCAGCGGTCGACAGGGGCAGGGAGAGACCCAGTACTTC CSGRQGQGETQYF
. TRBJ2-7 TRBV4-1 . TGCGCCAGCAGCCCCCGGGACGCGTCCCCCTACGAGCAGTACTTC CASSPRDASPYEQYF
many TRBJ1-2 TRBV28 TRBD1 TGTGCCAGCAGTGAGGGACAGTCCTATGGCTACACCTTC CASSEGQSYGYTF
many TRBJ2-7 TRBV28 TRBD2 TGTGCCAGCAGTTCCTTAGCGGGGGGCTCCTACGAGCAGTACTTC CASSSLAGGSYEQYF
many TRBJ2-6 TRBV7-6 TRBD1 TGTGCCAGCAGCTTAGAGGGGGCCTCTGGGGCCAACGTCCTGACTTTC CASSLEGASGANVLTF
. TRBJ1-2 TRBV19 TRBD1 TGTGCCTGCCAGGACAGGTCCAGCATTGGCTACACCTTC CACQDRSSIGYTF
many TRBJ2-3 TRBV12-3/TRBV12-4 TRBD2 TGTGCCAGCAGCCGCCGATGGGGACTAGCGGGAGGAACGAGCACAGATACGCAGTATTTT CASSRRWGLAGGTSTDTQYF
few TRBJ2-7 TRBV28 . TGTGCCAGCAGTACTAGTTCGGGGGAACTCCTGTACGAGCAGTACTTC CASSTSSGELLYEQYF
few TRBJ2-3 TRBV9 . TGTGCCAGCAGCAGAGGGAGTAGCTCTTCTAGCACAGATACGCAGTATTTT CASSRGSSSSSTDTQYF
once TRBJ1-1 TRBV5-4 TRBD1 TGTGCCAGCAGCCCTCCGGGACAGGGGAAGAAGAGCACTGAAGCTTTCTTT CASSPPGQGKKSTEAFF
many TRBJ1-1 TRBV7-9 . TGTGCCAGCAGCTTTGGGACGCTCTGGGTCACTGAAGCTTTCTTT CASSFGTLWVTEAFF
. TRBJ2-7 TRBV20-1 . TGCAGTGCTAGAGAAGAAGGGGAATTCTACGAGCAGTACTTC CSAREEGEFYEQYF
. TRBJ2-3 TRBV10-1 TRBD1 TGCGCCAGCAGTCTTGGACAGGGGATAGATACGCAGTATTTT CASSLGQGIDTQYF
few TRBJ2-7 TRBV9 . TGTGCCAGCAGCGTAGGGGTTGTCGGCGTGGTTGGCTACGAGCAGTACTTC CASSVGVVGVVGYEQYF